This T cell receptor (beta chain) was retrieved from a study of neoadjuvant anti-PD-1 for oral cavity cancer. Assay used: immunoSEQ multiplex PCR; TCRdb lists only in-frame clones, some missing. The sample holds around 31,000 clones, more than 75% seen once. The CDR3 consists of 15 residues. The germline gives CDR1 LNHDA, CDR2 SQIVND (reference sequence). The V and J ends lost 6 bases and 4 bases respectively, with 16 bases between them. The table lists this clone with a count of one. The sample consisted of PBMCs, taken before nivolumab (anti-PD-1) treatment. The TCR was taken from a person aged 35-80 years with oral cavity squamous cell carcinoma. The chain links TRBV19 to TRBJ1-5; TRBD1 is a possible D gene (6 bases). The chain's CDR3 is CASRSSGHKNQPQHF. The CDR3 bases are TGTGCCAGTAGGTCGTCGGGACATAAAAATCAGCCCCAGCATTTT.